This passage covers 28 T cell receptor beta chains from one sample sequenced in a study of cytotoxic CD8 clonotypes in ibrutinib-treated CLL (dated by TCRdb to the early 2020s). The time point label for this specimen denotes: approximately eleven months on ibrutinib. Library generation was performed with the immunoSEQ multiplex PCR assay. Held by TCRdb, this immuneACCESS table contains in-frame sequences only and omits some clones. Under half of the omission traces to an unresolved V gene where checked; the cause of the rest is unknown. This sample lists 20,000 to 30,000 clones; 55% to 85% were detected once. The top ten clonotypes cover under 50% of the sample. This specimen was PBMCs, taken after 12 months of ibrutinib treatment. Every receptor here comes from a human donor with chronic lymphocytic leukemia.

This clone has a handful of counts. This chain links TRBV20-1 with TRBJ1-1; D uncertain. The CDR3 is 8 residues long. The V gene lost 5 bases and the J gene lost 10 bases, with 5 bases spanning the gap. From germline, CDR1 is DFQATT and CDR2 SNEGSKA (reference sequence). CDR3 DNA sequence: TGCAGTGCTGGCCCAGCTTTCTTT. Protein sequence: CSAGPAFF.

This clone showed up just once. The chain carries TRBV6-5 and TRBJ2-7; D perhaps matches TRBD1 (5 bases). Germline values: CDR1 MNHEY, CDR2 SVGAGI. This CDR3 contains 11 residues. Trimming stripped 6 bases from V and 3 bases from J, with 6 bases between. Here the CDR3 reads CASRQGYEQYF. Written as DNA, the CDR3 is TGTGCCAGCAGGCAGGGCTACGAGCAGTACTTC.

This clone came up once. The chain uses TRBV21-1 and TRBJ2-7; TRBD2 was called by the table and not checked on the DNA. TRBV21-1 is a pseudogene locus. This CDR3 contains 17 residues. DNA of the CDR3: TGTGCCAGCAGCAAAATGGCCGTGCGGGACGGAACTCTCGAGCAGTACTTC. It codes for CASSKMAVRDGTLEQYF.

The chain couples TRBV7-3 to TRBJ2-1; 10 bases are shared with TRBD2. CDR1 and CDR2 from the germline V gene are SGHTA and FQGTGA. The V gene end was trimmed by 0 bases and the J gene end by 9 bases; junction bases not matched to a gene: 5. The CDR3 totals 15 residues. The CDR3 coding sequence is TGTGCCAGCAGCTTAACCCTAGCGGGGGTGAGTGAGCAGTTCTTC. Residues: CASSLTLAGVSEQFF.

This chain uses TRBV5-5 with TRBJ1-2; 9 bases are shared with TRBD1. This CDR3 region has 14 residues. Germline CDR1 is SGHKS and CDR2 is YYEKEE (reference sequence). The V segment lost 4 bases and the J segment 8 bases; nucleotides outside the gene matches: 9. Here the CDR3 reads CASSIRQGEVGYTF. The CDR3 nucleotides are TGTGCCAGCAGCATCCGACAGGGGGAAGTCGGCTACACCTTC. The full variable domain, with the rest looked up from reference TRBV5-5 and TRBJ1-2, is DAGVTQSPTHLIKTRGQQVTLRCSPISGHKSVSWYQQVLGQGPQFIFQYYEKEERGRGNFPDRFSARQFPNYSSELNVNALLLGDSALYLCASSIRQGEVGYTFGSGTRLTVV.

About this clone itself: Relative to the germline gene, one junction end is altered; a read error may explain this. The chain couples TRBV4-1 to TRBJ1-2; TRBD1 might be the D (6 bases). This CDR3 is 12 amino acids long. In germline, CDR1 is MGHRA, CDR2 YSYEKL. Here the CDR3 DNA reads TGCGCCAGCAGCCGTCTTAGGGGGGACATAGTCTTC. This translates into CASSRLRGDIVF.

The rearrangement joins TRBV19 to TRBJ2-3; no clear D gene. The V gene's germline CDR1 is LNHDA and CDR2 SQIVND (reference sequence). This CDR3 has 15 amino acids. Trimming stripped 2 bases from V and 0 bases from J, with 9 bases between. The CDR3 region has the DNA TGTGCCAGTAGTATAAACGTGGGAAGCACAGATACGCAGTATTTT. It specifies CASSINVGSTDTQYF.

CDR3 protein: CASSIERDYEQYF. As DNA, the CDR3 is TGTGCCAGTAGTATAGAGCGGGATTACGAGCAGTACTTC. The chain joins TRBV19 to TRBJ2-7; TRBD2 might be the D (6 bases). V lost 0 bases to trimming and J lost 4 bases, with 7 bases between them. The germline V gene encodes CDR1 LNHDA and CDR2 SQIVND (reference sequence). The CDR3 sequence is 13 residues long.

The chain joins TRBV5-1 to TRBJ2-2; 8 nucleotides line up with TRBD1. Germline CDR1 reads SGHRS; CDR2 reads YFSETQ. V lost 6 bases and J lost 2; bases outside the gene matches: 6. The CDR3 extends over 15 amino acids. The DNA of the CDR3 is TGCGCCAGCAAGGGGACAGGCGTAAACACCGGGGAGCTGTTTTTT. Translating it yields CASKGTGVNTGELFF.

The CDR3 loop is CASSTGGGTGELFF. For the CDR3, the DNA is TGCGCCAGCAGCACAGGGGGCGGCACCGGGGAGCTGTTTTTT. The chain has TRBV4-1 and TRBJ2-2, with 9 bases that match TRBD1. The CDR3 spans 14 residues. Losses at the gene ends were 5 bases for V and 4 bases for J; bases not matched to a gene: 2. Germline loops: CDR1 MGHRA, CDR2 YSYEKL.

The chain has TRBV28 and TRBJ1-2; TRBD1 might be the D (6 bases). The CDR3 extends over 14 amino acids. The ends were cut back, 7 bases at V and 8 bases at J, with 20 bases in the middle. Germline CDR1 MDHEN, CDR2 SYDVKM. This chain's CDR3 is CASTQEGGGWGYTF. In DNA form, the CDR3 reads TGTGCCAGCACCCAGGAAGGGGGGGGTTGGGGCTACACCTTC.

The chain has TRBV11-3 and TRBJ1-5; 9 bases are shared with TRBD1. The V segment lost 3 bases and the J segment 0 bases; nucleotides outside the gene matches: 3. The CDR3 totals 16 residues. Germline V gene data show CDR1 as SGHNT and CDR2 as YENEEA. The CDR3 DNA reads as TGTGCCAGCAGCTTCAGGACAGGGGTTAGCAATCAGCCCCAGCATTTT. This codes for CASSFRTGVSNQPQHF.

In nucleotides, the CDR3 is TGCGCCAGCAGTGGAAGGGGGCTAGCGGGGGGGCCCGCGGAGACCCAGTACTTC. Translated, it gives CASSGRGLAGGPAETQYF. This chain joins TRBV10-2 and TRBJ2-5; 12 bases fit TRBD2. Germline CDR1 and CDR2: WSHSY and SAAADI. Trimming cost V 4 bases and J 5 bases; bases outside gene matches: 14. The CDR3 extends over 18 amino acids.

As concerns this clone: Additional DNA sequences in this sample encode the identical CDR3. The chain employs TRBV18 and TRBJ2-7, with 8 positions matching TRBD1. The CDR3 covers 14 residues. After removal of 6 bases from V and 2 bases from J, the junction contained 6 bases not matched to a gene. The germline gives CDR1 KGHSH, CDR2 LQKENI. The CDR3 loop reads CASSPRQGTYEQYF. The DNA for the CDR3 is TGTGCCAGCTCCCCCCGACAGGGGACCTACGAGCAGTACTTC. The full variable domain, its missing parts supplied by reference TRBV18 and TRBJ2-7, is NAGVMQNPRHLVRRRGQEARLRCSPMKGHSHVYWYRQLPEEGLKFMVYLQKENIIDESGMPKERFSAEFPKEGPSILRIQQVVRGDSAAYFCASSPRQGTYEQYFGPGTRLTVT.

This clone was counted at least ten times. The V gene is TRBV6-1, the J gene TRBJ2-7, with 9 bases matching TRBD1. The CDR3 is 13 residues long. Germline loops: CDR1 MNHNS, CDR2 SASEGT. The V segment lost 4 bases and the J segment 9 bases; nucleotides outside the gene matches: 7. CDR3 nucleotides: TGTGCCAGCAGTGGCCCGGACAGGGGACGGCAGTACTTC. Protein sequence: CASSGPDRGRQYF.

This clone was picked up a small number of times. The CDR3 here is CASSLAQGPYEQYF. The DNA of the CDR3 is TGCGCCAGCAGCTTGGCACAGGGTCCCTACGAGCAGTACTTC. The rearrangement links TRBV5-1 to TRBJ2-7; tentatively, D is TRBD1 (6 bases). Between the trimmed V and J ends, which lost 0 bases and 2 bases, there was a span of 9 bases. The CDR3 is 14 amino acids. Germline V lookup: CDR1 SGHRS, CDR2 YFSETQ. Complete variable domain (other parts from reference TRBV5-1 and TRBJ2-7): KAGVTQTPRYLIKTRGQQVTLSCSPISGHRSVSWYQQTPGQGLQFLFEYFSETQRNKGNFPGRFSGRQFSNSRSEMNVSTLELGDSALYLCASSLAQGPYEQYFGPGTRLTVT.

By share of the sample, this clone is medium-sized (0.01 to 0.1%). V and J are TRBV6-1 and TRBJ1-4, with D unclear. V lost 7 bases, J lost 7 bases, and 13 bases lay in between. The CDR3 covers 13 residues. Germline CDR1 reads MNHNS; CDR2 reads SASEGT. The CDR3 protein is CASTRSFGEKLFF. In nucleotides, the CDR3 is TGTGCCAGCACCCGAAGTTTCGGTGAAAAACTGTTTTTT.

This clone was counted a single time. The chain has TRBV2 and TRBJ1-6, with 10 bases aligning to TRBD1. From germline, CDR1 is SNHLY and CDR2 FYNNEI. V shed 8 bases and J 6 bases; nucleotides not matched to a gene: 7. The CDR3 runs to 15 residues. CDR3 nucleotide sequence: TGTGCCAGCTCGGACCGGGACAGGGGTAATTCACCCCTCCACTTT. Translation: CASSDRDRGNSPLHF.

V usage is TRBV7-2 and J usage is TRBJ2-3; tentatively, D is TRBD2 (6 bases). CDR3 length: 17 amino acids. Trimming took 5 bases from V and 2 from J, leaving 20 bases between them. CDR1 is SGHTA and CDR2 is FQGNSA in the germline V gene. The chain's CDR3 is CASSPRAGRGYTDTQYF. CDR3 sequence (DNA): TGTGCCAGCAGCCCACGGGCGGGCCGGGGGTACACAGATACGCAGTATTTT.

This sequence joins TRBV23-1 and TRBJ2-5, with a possible D match to TRBD2 (6 bases). TRBV23-1 is an open reading frame, and its role is uncertain. The CDR3 has 15 residues. V shed 8 bases and J shed 0 bases, with 16 bases lying between them. Written as DNA, the CDR3 is TGCGCCAGCTGGAGTCTGGGGAGGAACCAAGAGACCCAGTACTTC. Residues: CASWSLGRNQETQYF.

The CDR3 coding sequence is TGTGCCAGCAGCCCCGCCCCGTTTGAAAAACTGTTTTTT. Its protein product is CASSPAPFEKLFF. This chain joins TRBV11-2 and TRBJ1-4; D uncertain. Deletions cut 5 bases from V and 7 bases from J, with 11 bases between. Germline CDR1 reads SGHAT; CDR2 reads FQNNGV. The CDR3 extends over 13 amino acids.

This clone has more than one count but fewer than ten. The chain has TRBV30 and TRBJ2-7; D uncertain. The CDR3 is made up of 11 amino acids. The V gene's germline CDR1 is GTSNPN and CDR2 SVGIG (reference sequence). V was pared by 0 bases and J by 4 bases, with 4 bases between. CDR3 sequence: CAWSVGYEQYF. The DNA for the CDR3 is TGTGCCTGGAGTGTAGGATACGAGCAGTACTTC.

CDR3 amino acids: CASSPSSYEQYF. The CDR3 coding sequence is TGTGCCAGCAGCCCAAGCTCCTACGAGCAGTACTTC. The V gene is TRBV11-2, the J gene TRBJ2-7; D call uncertain. Germline CDR1 is SGHAT and CDR2 is FQNNGV. V was cut by 5 bases and J by 0 bases, with 5 bases left in between. The CDR3 is made up of 12 amino acids. The full variable domain, completed using reference TRBV11-2 and TRBJ2-7, is EAGVAQSPRYKIIEKRQSVAFWCNPISGHATLYWYQQILGQGPKLLIQFQNNGVVDDSQLPKDRFSAERLKGVDSTLKIQPAKLEDSAVYLCASSPSSYEQYFGPGTRLTVT.

The chain joins TRBV9 to TRBJ1-6; D is ambiguous. The length of the CDR3 is 14 residues. Germline V CDR1 and CDR2: SGDLS, YYNGEE. Trimming took 3 bases from V and 9 from J, leaving 13 bases between them. CDR3: CASSGINVGSPLHF. CDR3 sequence (DNA): TGTGCCAGCAGCGGAATCAATGTTGGTTCACCCCTCCACTTT.

The sample holds a few counts of this clone. The chain has TRBV5-4 and TRBJ1-2; 8 nucleotides match TRBD1. Losses at the gene ends were 0 bases for V and 7 bases for J; bases not matched to a gene: 8. Germline lookup yields CDR1 SGHNT and CDR2 YYREEE (reference sequence). CDR3 length equals 15 residues. The CDR3 loop reads CASSLVAGGESGYTF. The CDR3 DNA reads as TGTGCCAGCAGCTTGGTGGCAGGGGGCGAGAGTGGCTACACCTTC.

Only a few counts were recorded for this clone. The chain combines TRBV10-1 with TRBJ1-5; no firm D call. The V end was cut by 7 bases, the J end by 7 bases, with 11 bases between. The CDR3 extends over 12 amino acids. Germline V gene data show CDR1 as WNHNN and CDR2 as SYGVQD (reference sequence). The CDR3 coding sequence is TGCGCCAGCATAGCAAGACGACAGCCCCAGCATTTT. Translation gives CASIARRQPQHF.

The genes are TRBV4-3 and TRBJ2-7, with D tentatively TRBD1 (6 bases). The CDR3 runs to 15 residues. Germline CDR1 LGHNA, CDR2 YSLEER. The V and J ends lost 0 bases and 4 bases respectively, with 13 bases between them. CDR3 in amino acids: CASSQDPGQEYEQYF. The CDR3 DNA sequence: TGCGCCAGCAGCCAAGACCCGGGACAAGAATACGAGCAGTACTTC.

This clone was recorded only once. This rearrangement joins TRBV4-3 to TRBJ2-3, with 12 nucleotides matching TRBD2. Per germline, CDR1 LGHNA and CDR2 YSLEER. Losses at the gene ends were 0 bases for V and 5 bases for J; bases not matched to a gene: 12. This CDR3 comprises 19 residues. As DNA, the CDR3 is TGCGCCAGCAGCCAAGACCTAACTAGCGGGGGGTTTAAAGTAGATACGCAGTATTTT. It encodes CASSQDLTSGGFKVDTQYF.